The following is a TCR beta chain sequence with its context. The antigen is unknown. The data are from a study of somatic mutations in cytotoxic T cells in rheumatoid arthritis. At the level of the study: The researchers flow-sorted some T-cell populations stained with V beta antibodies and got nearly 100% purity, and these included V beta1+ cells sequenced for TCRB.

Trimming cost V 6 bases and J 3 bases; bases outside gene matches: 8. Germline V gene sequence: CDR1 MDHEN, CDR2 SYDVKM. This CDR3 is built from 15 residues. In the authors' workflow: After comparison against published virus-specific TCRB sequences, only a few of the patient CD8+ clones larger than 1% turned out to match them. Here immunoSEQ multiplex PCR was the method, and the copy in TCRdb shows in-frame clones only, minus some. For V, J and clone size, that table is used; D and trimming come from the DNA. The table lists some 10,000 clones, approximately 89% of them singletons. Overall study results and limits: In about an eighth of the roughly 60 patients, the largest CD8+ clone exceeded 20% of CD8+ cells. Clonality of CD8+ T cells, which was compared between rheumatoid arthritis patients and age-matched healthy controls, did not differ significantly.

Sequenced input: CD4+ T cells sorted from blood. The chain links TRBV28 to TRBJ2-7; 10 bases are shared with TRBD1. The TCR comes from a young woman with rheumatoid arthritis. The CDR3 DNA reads TGTGCCAGCAGCCAACCGACAGGGGGCGGCTACGAGCAGTACTTC. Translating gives CASSQPTGGGYEQYF. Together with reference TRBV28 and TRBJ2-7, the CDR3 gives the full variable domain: DVKVTQSSRYLVKRTGEKVFLECVQDMDHENMFWYRQDPGLGLRLIYFSYDVKMKEKGDIPEGYSVSREKKERFSLILESASTNQTSMYLCASSQPTGGGYEQYFGPGTRLTVT.